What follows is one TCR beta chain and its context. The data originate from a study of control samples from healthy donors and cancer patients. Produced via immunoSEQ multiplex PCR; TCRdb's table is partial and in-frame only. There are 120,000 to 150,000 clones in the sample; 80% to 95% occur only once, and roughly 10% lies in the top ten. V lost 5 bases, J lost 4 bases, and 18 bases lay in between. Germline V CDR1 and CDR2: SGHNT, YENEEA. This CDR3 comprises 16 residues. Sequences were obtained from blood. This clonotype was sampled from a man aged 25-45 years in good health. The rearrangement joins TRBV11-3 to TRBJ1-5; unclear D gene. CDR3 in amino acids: CASSPKEGGLNQPQHF. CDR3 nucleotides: TGTGCCAGCAGCCCGAAGGAGGGCGGACTAAATCAGCCCCAGCATTTT.